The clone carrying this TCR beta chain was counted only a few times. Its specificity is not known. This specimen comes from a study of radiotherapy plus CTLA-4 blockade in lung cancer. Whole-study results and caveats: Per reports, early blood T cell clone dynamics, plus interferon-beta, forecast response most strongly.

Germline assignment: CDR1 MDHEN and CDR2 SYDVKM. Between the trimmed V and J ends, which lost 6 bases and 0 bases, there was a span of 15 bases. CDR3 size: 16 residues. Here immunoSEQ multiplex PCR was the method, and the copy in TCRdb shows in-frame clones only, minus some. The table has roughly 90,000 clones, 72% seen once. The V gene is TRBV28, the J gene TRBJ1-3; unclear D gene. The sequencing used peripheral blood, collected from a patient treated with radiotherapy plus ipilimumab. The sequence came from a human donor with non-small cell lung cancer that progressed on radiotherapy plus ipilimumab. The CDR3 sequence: CASSRGPASSGNTIYF. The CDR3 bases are TGTGCCAGCAGCCGTGGGCCTGCGAGCTCTGGAAACACCATATATTTT.